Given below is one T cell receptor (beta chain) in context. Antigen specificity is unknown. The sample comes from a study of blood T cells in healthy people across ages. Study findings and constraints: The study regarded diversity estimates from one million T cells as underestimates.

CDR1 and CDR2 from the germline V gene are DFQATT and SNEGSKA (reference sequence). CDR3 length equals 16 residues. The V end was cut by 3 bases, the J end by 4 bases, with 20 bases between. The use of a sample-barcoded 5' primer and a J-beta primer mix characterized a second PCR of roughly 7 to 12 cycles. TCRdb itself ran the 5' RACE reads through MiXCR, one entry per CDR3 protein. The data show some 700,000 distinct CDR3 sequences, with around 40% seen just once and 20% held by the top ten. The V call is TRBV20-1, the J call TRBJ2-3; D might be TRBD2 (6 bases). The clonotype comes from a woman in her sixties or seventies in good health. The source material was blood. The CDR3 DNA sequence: TGCAGTGCTAGGCCCTGGGGTCGGGAGTGGGCAGATACGCAGTATTTT. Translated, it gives CSARPWGREWADTQYF.